Sequencing of this T cell receptor (beta chain) was carried out in a study of blood T cells in healthy people across ages. Germline V gene data show CDR1 as KGHDR and CDR2 as SFDVKD. The CDR3 length is 15 residues. J gave up 9 bases and V 6 bases, and 12 bases lay outside the gene matches. The second PCR ran roughly 7 to 11 cycles with a sample-barcoded 5' primer and J-beta primers. MiXCR was run by TCRdb on the 5' RACE reads, yielding one entry per CDR3 protein. Altogether over 1,300,000 distinct CDR3 sequences are present, 59% being singletons, with the ten largest covering over 5%. The receptor's source is a man between 18 and 29 years old in good health. Sequencing used blood. The chain combines TRBV24-1 with TRBJ2-1; TRBD2 matches at 8 bases. DNA of the CDR3: TGTGCCACCAGTCTTACGGGAGGGGGTATGAGTGAGCAGTTCTTC. Amino acids: CATSLTGGGMSEQFF.